The clone carrying this TCR beta chain has a single count. Original methodology: Reference gene primer amplification gave estimated nucleated cell counts. Assay: immunoSEQ multiplex PCR; the TCRdb copy retains only in-frame clones and omits some. V and J calls and clone size follow that table, whereas D and trimming were derived from the DNA. Seen here are a few hundred thousand clones, approximately 90% observed once, and the top ten hold 3%. This sample is part of a study of blood T cell repertoires in COVID-19. At the level of the study: The samples span acute and convalescent COVID-19 from the United States, Italy and Spain.

CDR3 length equals 18 residues. V was clipped by 4 bases and J by 8 bases; unmatched bases: 13. Per germline, CDR1 LGHNT and CDR2 FRNRAP. Participant ages covered roughly 18 to 89 years across about 25 US areas. In assigning cohorts, the study relied on participant-reported clinical history. This sequence joins TRBV12-5 and TRBJ2-1; 14 positions agree with TRBD2. Sequencing was done on a sample of PBMCs or T cells enriched from blood (not recorded which). The origin of this receptor is a woman aged 50 to 65 who had recovered from COVID-19. CDR3 residues: CASGWAETSGRAKYEQFF. Written as DNA, the CDR3 is TGTGCTAGTGGTTGGGCCGAGACTAGCGGGAGGGCCAAGTATGAGCAGTTCTTC.